A single sample gave rise to the 20 T cell receptor beta chains below, sequenced in a study of prognosis after radiotherapy for stage I lung cancer (dated by TCRdb to the early 2020s). TCRdb records Illumina HiSeq 3000 as the sequencer. Two rounds of multiplex PCR were used to amplify the TCR beta CDR3 region from genomic DNA. The first PCR round used primers specific to each TRBV and TRBJ gene, with sequences filed in Chinese patent CN105087789A. TCRdb reprocessing: public reads trimmed at Q25 with fastp, clones called with MiXCR, in-frame beta chains kept. Entries are consolidated by CDR3 protein sequence, retaining the most common genes and DNA. In this sample the table shows about 51,000 distinct CDR3 sequences, less than 35% of which occur a single time. The ten largest clones take up about 9.2% of the sample. The sequenced sample was PBMCs, obtained before or after stereotactic body radiation therapy (not recorded which). The receptors come from a donor over 45 with non-small cell lung cancer.

Points on this clonotype: A much larger clone differs from this one at a single base, so this may be a read error. The chain combines TRBV20-1 with TRBJ2-2; D call uncertain. CDR3 length equals 11 residues. Per germline, CDR1 DFQATT and CDR2 SNEGSKA (reference sequence). Trimming removed 3 bases at V and 8 bases at J, with 7 bases between. The DNA of the CDR3 is TGCAGTGCTAGCGTCCTAGGGGAGCTGTTTTTT. Its translation: CSASVLGELFF.

Many counts were recorded for this clonotype. The gene calls are TRBV5-6 and TRBJ1-5; D is unclear. Trimming removed 1 base at V and 4 bases at J, with 6 bases between. The CDR3 spans 13 residues. Germline CDR1 SGHDT, CDR2 YYEEEE. CDR3 sequence (DNA): TGTGCCAGCAGCTTGCGTGTGAATCAGCCCCAGCATTTT. Residues: CASSLRVNQPQHF.

This clonotype was seen ten or more times. The V call is TRBV7-2, the J call TRBJ2-1; 13 bases align to TRBD2. With V trimmed by 2 bases and J by 7 bases, 5 bases remained unmatched. The CDR3 is 16 residues long. Per the germline V gene, CDR1 is SGHTA and CDR2 is FQGNSA. In DNA form, the CDR3 reads TGTGCCAGCAGCTTATATACTAGCGGGAGGGAAAATGAGCAGTTCTTC. Its translation is CASSLYTSGRENEQFF.

As concerns this clonotype: A much larger clone differs from this one at a single base, so this may be a read error. The rearrangement links TRBV29-1 to TRBJ2-3; the D is unclear. V was clipped by 4 bases and J by 0 bases, with 8 bases between them. The CDR3 runs 13 residues. In germline, CDR1 is SQVTM, CDR2 ANQGSEA. The chain's CDR3 is CSVASGSTDTQYF. The CDR3 DNA reads TGCAGCGTTGCGTCAGGTAGCACAGATACGCAGTATTTT.

This clonotype was seen many times. CDR3 loop: CASRGTDNSPLHF. DNA of the CDR3: TGCGCCAGCCGGGGGACCGATAATTCACCCCTCCACTTT. The gene calls are TRBV5-1 and TRBJ1-6; weak D call: TRBD1 (5 bases). CDR1 is SGHRS and CDR2 is YFSETQ in the germline V gene. V lost 7 bases and J 5 bases, leaving 10 bases between the germline ends. The CDR3 runs to 13 residues.

This clonotype was recorded at least ten times. The chain combines TRBV7-2 with TRBJ2-2; D gene ambiguous. V lost 6 bases and J 6 bases, leaving 11 bases between the germline ends. CDR1 is SGHTA, CDR2 FQGNSA, per germline. The CDR3 is 13 residues long. The CDR3 loop reads CASSFDLPGELFF. CDR3 coding DNA: TGTGCCAGCAGTTTTGATTTACCCGGGGAGCTGTTTTTT.

This clonotype was recorded at least ten times. The chain employs TRBV27 and TRBJ1-6, with D possibly being TRBD1 (5 bases). Trimming shortened V by 3 bases and J by 6 bases, and 18 bases separated the two germline ends. Germline CDR1 reads MNHEY; CDR2 reads SMNVEV (reference sequence). The CDR3 has 17 amino acids. The CDR3 DNA reads TGTGCCAGCAGTTTGAGCCGAGGGACGTTAGCTAATTCACCCCTCCACTTT. The encoded protein is CASSLSRGTLANSPLHF.

The chain joins TRBV20-1 to TRBJ1-2; D not resolved. V was clipped by 8 bases and J by 0 bases, with 19 bases between them. The CDR3 runs 15 residues. The V gene's germline CDR1 is DFQATT and CDR2 SNEGSKA (reference sequence). The CDR3: CSSNRGCATNYGYTF. CDR3 coding DNA: TGCAGTTCCAACCGGGGATGTGCCACTAACTATGGCTACACCTTC.

This chain links TRBV12-3 or TRBV12-4 with TRBJ1-2; 7 nucleotides agree with TRBD1. The V and J ends lost 6 bases and 7 bases, in that order; junction bases with no gene match: 20. The CDR3 covers 17 residues. The CDR3 loop is CASRNLAPRQGRVGYTF. CDR3 nucleotide sequence: TGTGCCAGCAGAAACTTAGCCCCACGACAGGGTAGGGTTGGCTACACCTTC.

This clonotype was seen ten or more times. The V and J genes are TRBV30 and TRBJ2-1, with TRBD2 matching over 12 bases. CDR1 is GTSNPN, CDR2 SVGIG, per germline (reference sequence). This CDR3 comprises 14 residues. The junction had 6 bases not matched to a gene; V was cut back by 2 bases and J by 10 bases. The DNA of the CDR3 is TGTGCCTGGAGTACGACTAGCGGGAGTATGGAGCAGTTCTTC. Translating gives CAWSTTSGSMEQFF.

This clonotype was picked up many times. Sequence at one end of the junction differs from germline and may be a read error. The rearrangement links TRBV6-5 to TRBJ2-6, with D perhaps matching TRBD1 or TRBD2 (6 bases each). Per germline, CDR1 MNHEY and CDR2 SVGAGI. This CDR3 is 18 amino acids long. CDR3 region: CASSDSVGGPSGANVLTF. CDR3 nucleotide sequence: TGTGCCAGCAGTGACTCGGTAGGGGGGCCCTCTGGGGCCAACGTCCTGACTTTC.

V is TRBV6-2 or TRBV6-3 and J is TRBJ1-2, with a possible D match to TRBD1 (6 bases). This CDR3 spans 18 amino acids. V lost 10 bases and J 5 bases, leaving 32 bases between the germline ends. In germline, CDR1 is MNHEY, CDR2 SVGEGT. The CDR3 coding sequence is TGTGCCATCACCCTCTGTGGACAGAGTCCCTCGAAACGGTATGGCTACACCTTC. Amino acids: CAITLCGQSPSKRYGYTF.

There are many counts of this clonotype. The chain joins TRBV5-4 to TRBJ1-2; a weak D match, TRBD1 (5 bases). Germline assignment: CDR1 SGHNT and CDR2 YYREEE (reference sequence). The length of the CDR3 is 16 residues. V was cut by 0 bases and J by 1 base, with 13 bases left in between. CDR3 loop: CASSLAGGESNYGYTF. The CDR3 nucleotides are TGTGCCAGCAGCTTGGCGGGGGGAGAAAGTAACTATGGCTACACCTTC. The entire variable domain, with the rest obtained from reference TRBV5-4 and TRBJ1-2, is as follows: ETGVTQSPTHLIKTRGQQVTLRCSSQSGHNTVSWYQQALGQGPQFIFQYYREEENGRGNFPPRFSGLQFPNYSSELNVNALELDDSALYLCASSLAGGESNYGYTFGSGTRLTVV.

This clonotype was counted ten times or more. The chain carries TRBV19 and TRBJ2-2; D is uncertain. Germline V lookup: CDR1 LNHDA, CDR2 SQIVND (reference sequence). Trimming shortened V by 4 bases and J by 0 bases, and 9 bases separated the two germline ends. This CDR3 region has 15 residues. For the CDR3, the DNA is TGTGCCAGTAGTAGCCCGGGTACGAACACCGGGGAGCTGTTTTTT. It yields the protein CASSSPGTNTGELFF.

This clonotype was recorded at least ten times. This chain links TRBV20-1 with TRBJ2-1; perhaps TRBD2 as D (6 bases). Germline V gene sequence: CDR1 DFQATT, CDR2 SNEGSKA (reference sequence). The CDR3 runs 14 residues. Trimming cost V 0 bases and J 9 bases, with 15 bases left between them. CDR3 region: CSARDRRGLVEQFF. The CDR3 bases are TGCAGTGCTAGAGATCGGAGGGGACTCGTTGAGCAGTTCTTC.

A word on this clonotype: Being one base from a much bigger clone, this may be a read error. The chain uses TRBV9 and TRBJ2-5; D is perhaps TRBD2 (5 bases). In germline, CDR1 is SGDLS, CDR2 YYNGEE. V was clipped by 4 bases and J by 8 bases, with 21 bases between them. The CDR3 loop spans 15 amino acids. The CDR3 loop is CASSPDLIGMDTQYF. The CDR3 coding sequence is TGTGCCAGCAGCCCGGACTTAATTGGAATGGATACCCAGTACTTC.

This clonotype was counted many times. This rearrangement joins TRBV7-9 to TRBJ2-3, with 10 bases matching TRBD1. Per germline, CDR1 SEHNR and CDR2 FQNEAQ (reference sequence). The CDR3 loop spans 15 amino acids. V lost 4 bases and J lost 3; bases outside the gene matches: 4. CDR3 sequence reads: CASSWDRGRTDTQYF. The DNA for the CDR3 is TGTGCCAGCAGCTGGGACAGGGGAAGGACAGATACGCAGTATTTT.

On this clonotype itself: Sequence at one end of the junction differs from germline and may be a read error. The chain combines TRBV19 with TRBJ2-6, with a weak D call TRBD1 (6 bases). The V gene's germline CDR1 is LNHDA and CDR2 SQIVND (reference sequence). CDR3 length equals 18 residues. DNA of the CDR3: TGTGCCAGTAGTCCTCAGACAGGATCTGACTATGGGGCCAAAGTCCTGACTTTC. Protein: CASSPQTGSDYGAKVLTF.

This chain uses TRBV9 with TRBJ2-3, with D uncertain. V gave up 4 bases and J gave up 3 bases, with 12 bases separating them. The germline V gene has CDR1 SGDLS and CDR2 YYNGEE. This CDR3 spans 14 amino acids. The CDR3 region has the DNA TGTGCCAGCAGCTCCCCCCCCCCGACAGATACGCAGTATTTT. This sequence encodes CASSSPPPTDTQYF.

This clonotype has at least ten counts. The J gene is TRBJ2-3, the V gene TRBV6-2 or TRBV6-3; 10 nucleotides line up with TRBD2. The germline V gene has CDR1 MNHEY and CDR2 SVGEGT. The CDR3 is 15 amino acids. The ends lost 5 bases at V and 4 bases at J; junction bases unmatched: 6. Here the CDR3 reads CASSRTGTSADTQYF. The DNA of the CDR3 is TGTGCCAGCAGTCGAACCGGGACTAGCGCAGATACGCAGTATTTT.